A few counts support the clone carrying this T cell receptor (beta chain). Its antigen is still unknown. The sample belongs to a study of blood T cells in healthy people across ages. Study results and limitations: Higher diversity and more naive CD4+ cells were features of long-lived donors, compared to aged donors.

Trimming left V 0 bases short and J 7 bases short, with 19 bases between. The CDR3 contains 17 residues. Germline V gives CDR1 LGHDT, CDR2 YNNKEL (reference sequence). Each sample yielded at least 6 million isolated PBMCs. For the second PCR, which ran for roughly 6 to 11 cycles, a sample-barcoded 5' primer and a J-beta primer mix were used. The yield of each sample was at least 2.5 million CDR3-containing paired-end reads. One entry per CDR3 protein, called by TCRdb with MiXCR from the 5' RACE reads. The table includes over 950,000 distinct CDR3 sequences, 35% to 45% detected once. The sequence derives from a man between 18 and 35 years old in good health. The sample comprised blood. The chain has TRBV3-1 and TRBJ2-1; possibly TRBD1 for D (6 bases). The CDR3 spells CASSQDLAAGVGNEQFF. The CDR3 DNA sequence: TGTGCCAGCAGCCAAGATCTGGCGGCAGGGGTTGGGAATGAGCAGTTCTTC.